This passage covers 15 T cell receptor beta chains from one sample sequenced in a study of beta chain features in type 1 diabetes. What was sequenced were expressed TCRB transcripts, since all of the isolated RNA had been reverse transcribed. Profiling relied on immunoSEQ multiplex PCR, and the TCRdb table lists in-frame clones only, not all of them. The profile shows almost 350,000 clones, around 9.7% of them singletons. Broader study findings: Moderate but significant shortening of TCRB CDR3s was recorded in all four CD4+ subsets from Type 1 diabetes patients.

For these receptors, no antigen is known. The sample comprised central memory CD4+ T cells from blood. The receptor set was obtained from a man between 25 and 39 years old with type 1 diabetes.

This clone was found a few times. The CDR3 loop is CASSGSRSSTDTQYF. The CDR3 nucleotides read TGTGCCAGCAGCGGGAGTCGATCTAGCACAGATACGCAGTATTTT. The chain has TRBV7-2 and TRBJ2-3; weak D call: TRBD2 (5 bases). From germline, CDR1 is SGHTA and CDR2 FQGNSA. The CDR3 has 15 residues. The V gene lost 5 bases and the J gene lost 0 bases, with 12 bases spanning the gap.

The CDR3 nucleotides read TGCGCCAGCCGGACCCGACTAGGGGGTAGCACAGATACGCAGTATTTT. This translates into CASRTRLGGSTDTQYF. The chain has TRBV4-3 and TRBJ2-3, with D perhaps TRBD1 or TRBD2 (6 bases each). V shed 8 bases and J shed 0 bases, with 18 bases lying between them. CDR3 size: 16 residues. Germline CDR1 LGHNA, CDR2 YSLEER.

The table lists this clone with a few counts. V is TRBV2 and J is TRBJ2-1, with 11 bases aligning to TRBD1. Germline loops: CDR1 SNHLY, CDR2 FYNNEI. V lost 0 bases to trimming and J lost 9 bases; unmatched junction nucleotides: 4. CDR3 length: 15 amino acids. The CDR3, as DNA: TGTGCCAGCAGTGAAGCTGGGACAGGGGGTGGTGAGCAGTTCTTC. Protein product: CASSEAGTGGGEQFF.

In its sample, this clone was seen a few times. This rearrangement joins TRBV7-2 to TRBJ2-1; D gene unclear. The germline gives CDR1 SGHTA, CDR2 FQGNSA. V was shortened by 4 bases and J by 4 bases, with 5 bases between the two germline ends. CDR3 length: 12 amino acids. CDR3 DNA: TGTGCCAGCAGCTCCGGGTACAATGAGCAGTTCTTC. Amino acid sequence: CASSSGYNEQFF.

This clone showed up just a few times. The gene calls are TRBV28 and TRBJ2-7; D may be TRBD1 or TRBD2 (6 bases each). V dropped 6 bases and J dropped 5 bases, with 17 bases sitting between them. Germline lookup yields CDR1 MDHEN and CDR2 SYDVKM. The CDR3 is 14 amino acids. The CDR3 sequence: CASSNLRGADEQYF. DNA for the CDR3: TGTGCCAGCAGCAACCTGAGGGGGGCAGACGAGCAGTACTTC.

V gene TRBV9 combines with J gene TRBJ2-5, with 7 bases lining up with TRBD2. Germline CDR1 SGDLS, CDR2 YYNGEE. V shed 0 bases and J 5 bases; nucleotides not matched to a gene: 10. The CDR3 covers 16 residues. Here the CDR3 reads CASSVAVAGTQETQYF. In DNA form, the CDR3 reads TGTGCCAGCAGCGTAGCCGTAGCGGGTACGCAGGAGACCCAGTACTTC.

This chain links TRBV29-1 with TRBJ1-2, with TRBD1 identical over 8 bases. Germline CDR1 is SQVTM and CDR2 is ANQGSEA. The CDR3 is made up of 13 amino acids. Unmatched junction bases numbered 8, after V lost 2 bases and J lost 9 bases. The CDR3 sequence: CSVEKDRGVRYTF. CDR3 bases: TGCAGCGTTGAAAAAGACAGGGGAGTACGCTACACCTTC.

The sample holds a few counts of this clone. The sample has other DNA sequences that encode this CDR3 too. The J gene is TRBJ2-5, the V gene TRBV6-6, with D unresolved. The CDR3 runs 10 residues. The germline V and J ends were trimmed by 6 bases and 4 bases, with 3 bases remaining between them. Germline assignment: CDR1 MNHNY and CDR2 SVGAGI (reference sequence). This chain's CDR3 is CASRRETQYF. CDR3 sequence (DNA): TGTGCCAGCAGAAGAGAGACCCAGTACTTC.

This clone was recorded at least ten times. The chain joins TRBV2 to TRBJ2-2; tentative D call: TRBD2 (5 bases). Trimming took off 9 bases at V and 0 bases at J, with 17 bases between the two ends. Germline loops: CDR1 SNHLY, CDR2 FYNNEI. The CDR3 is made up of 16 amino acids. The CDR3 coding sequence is TGTGCCAGTTCTAGAAGGAGACTATCGAACACCGGGGAGCTGTTTTTT. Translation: CASSRRRLSNTGELFF.

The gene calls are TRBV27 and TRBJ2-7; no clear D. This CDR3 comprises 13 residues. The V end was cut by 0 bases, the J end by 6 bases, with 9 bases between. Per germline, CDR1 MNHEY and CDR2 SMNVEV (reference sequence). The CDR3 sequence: CASSLSGLGEQYF. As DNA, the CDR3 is TGTGCCAGCAGTTTATCGGGCCTTGGCGAGCAGTACTTC.

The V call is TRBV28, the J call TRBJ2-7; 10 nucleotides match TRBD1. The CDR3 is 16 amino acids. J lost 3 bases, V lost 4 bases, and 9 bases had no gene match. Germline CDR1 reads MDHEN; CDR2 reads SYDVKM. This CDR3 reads CASSSHPGTGVYEQYF. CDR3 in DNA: TGTGCCAGCAGTTCACATCCCGGGACAGGGGTCTACGAGCAGTACTTC.

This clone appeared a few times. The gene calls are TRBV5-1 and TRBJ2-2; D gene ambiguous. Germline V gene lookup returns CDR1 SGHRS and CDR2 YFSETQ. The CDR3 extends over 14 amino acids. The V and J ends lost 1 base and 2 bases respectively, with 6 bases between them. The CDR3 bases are TGCGCCAGCAGCTTGACTATAAACACCGGGGAGCTGTTTTTT. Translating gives CASSLTINTGELFF.

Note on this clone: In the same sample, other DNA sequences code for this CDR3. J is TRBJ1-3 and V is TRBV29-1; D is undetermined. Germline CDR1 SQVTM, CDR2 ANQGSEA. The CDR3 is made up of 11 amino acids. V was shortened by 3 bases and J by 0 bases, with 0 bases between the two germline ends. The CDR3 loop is CSVDSGNTIYF. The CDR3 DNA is TGCAGCGTTGACTCTGGAAACACCATATATTTT.

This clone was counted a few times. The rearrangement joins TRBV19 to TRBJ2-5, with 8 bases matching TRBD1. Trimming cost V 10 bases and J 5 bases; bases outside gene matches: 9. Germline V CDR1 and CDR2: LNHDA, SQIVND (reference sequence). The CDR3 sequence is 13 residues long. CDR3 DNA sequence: TGTGCCACGGGACAGGCCCTTAGGGAGACCCAGTACTTC. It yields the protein CATGQALRETQYF.

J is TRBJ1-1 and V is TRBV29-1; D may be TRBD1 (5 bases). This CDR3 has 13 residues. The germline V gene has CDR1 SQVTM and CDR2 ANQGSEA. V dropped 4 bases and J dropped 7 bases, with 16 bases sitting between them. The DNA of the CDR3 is TGCAGCGTTGCTTATAGGGACGGCCTTGAAGCTTTCTTT. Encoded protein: CSVAYRDGLEAFF.